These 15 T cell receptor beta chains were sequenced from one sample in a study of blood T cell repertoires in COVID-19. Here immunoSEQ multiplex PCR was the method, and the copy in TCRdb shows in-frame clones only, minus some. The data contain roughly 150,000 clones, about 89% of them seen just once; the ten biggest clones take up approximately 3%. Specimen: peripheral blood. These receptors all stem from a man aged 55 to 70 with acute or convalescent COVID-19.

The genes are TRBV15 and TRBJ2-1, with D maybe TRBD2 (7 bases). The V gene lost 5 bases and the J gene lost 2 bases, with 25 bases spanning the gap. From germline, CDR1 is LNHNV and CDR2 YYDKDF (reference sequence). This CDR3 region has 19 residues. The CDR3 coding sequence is TGTGCCACCAGCCTGGATCGGGGGGCGACGGGTGGTACCTACAATGAGCAGTTCTTC. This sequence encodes CATSLDRGATGGTYNEQFF. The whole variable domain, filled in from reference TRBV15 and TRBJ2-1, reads DAMVIQNPRYQVTQFGKPVTLSCSQTLNHNVMYWYQQKSSQAPKLLFHYYDKDFNNEADTPDNFQSRRPNTSFCFLDIRSPGLGDTAMYLCATSLDRGATGGTYNEQFFGPGTRLTVL.

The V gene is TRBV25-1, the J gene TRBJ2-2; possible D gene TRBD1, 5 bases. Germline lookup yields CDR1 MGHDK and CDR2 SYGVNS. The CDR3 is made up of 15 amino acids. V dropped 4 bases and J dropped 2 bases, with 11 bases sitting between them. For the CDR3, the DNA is TGTGCCAGCAGTGGGGGCCAGGGAAACACCGGGGAGCTGTTTTTT. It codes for CASSGGQGNTGELFF.

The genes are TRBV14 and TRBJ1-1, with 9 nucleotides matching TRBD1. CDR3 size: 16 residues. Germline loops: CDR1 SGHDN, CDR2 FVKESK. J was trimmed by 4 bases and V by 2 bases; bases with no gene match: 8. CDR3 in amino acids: CASSQWGQGLGTEAFF. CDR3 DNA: TGTGCCAGCAGCCAATGGGGACAGGGTTTGGGCACTGAAGCTTTCTTT. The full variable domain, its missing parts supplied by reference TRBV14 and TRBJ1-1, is EAGVTQFPSHSVIEKGQTVTLRCDPISGHDNLYWYRRVMGKEIKFLLHFVKESKQDESGMPNNRFLAERTGGTYSTLKVQPAELEDSGVYFCASSQWGQGLGTEAFFGQGTRLTVV.

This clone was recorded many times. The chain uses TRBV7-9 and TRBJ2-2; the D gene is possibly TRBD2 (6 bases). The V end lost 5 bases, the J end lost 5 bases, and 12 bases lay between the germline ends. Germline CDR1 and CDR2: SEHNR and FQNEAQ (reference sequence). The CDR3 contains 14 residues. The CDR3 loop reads CASSPGAGTGELFF. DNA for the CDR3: TGTGCCAGCAGCCCTGGGGCGGGGACCGGGGAGCTGTTTTTT.

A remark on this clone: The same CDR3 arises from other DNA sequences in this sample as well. This chain's CDR3 is CASSQDRDQPQHF. The CDR3 coding sequence is TGTGCCAGCAGCCAAGATAGAGATCAGCCCCAGCATTTT. J is TRBJ1-5 and V is TRBV4-2; D remains ambiguous. Trimming took off 0 bases at V and 5 bases at J, with 5 bases between the two ends. CDR1 LGHNA and CDR2 YNFKEQ come from the germline V gene. The CDR3 is 13 residues long.

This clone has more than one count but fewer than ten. The CDR3 loop reads CASSQDEGGYSIYNSPLHF. CDR3 DNA sequence: TGCGCCAGCAGCCAAGATGAAGGAGGCTATTCCATATATAATTCACCCCTCCACTTT. The chain couples TRBV4-3 to TRBJ1-6, with D hard to call. This CDR3 is 19 amino acids long. Trimming removed 0 bases from V and 4 bases from J, with 19 bases in between. Per germline, CDR1 LGHNA and CDR2 YSLEER.

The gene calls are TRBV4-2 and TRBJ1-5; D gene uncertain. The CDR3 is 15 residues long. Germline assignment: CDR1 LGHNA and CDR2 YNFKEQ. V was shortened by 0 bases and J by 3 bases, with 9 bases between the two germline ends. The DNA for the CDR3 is TGTGCCAGCAGCCAAGATACCAGCGACAATCAGCCCCAGCATTTT. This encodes CASSQDTSDNQPQHF.

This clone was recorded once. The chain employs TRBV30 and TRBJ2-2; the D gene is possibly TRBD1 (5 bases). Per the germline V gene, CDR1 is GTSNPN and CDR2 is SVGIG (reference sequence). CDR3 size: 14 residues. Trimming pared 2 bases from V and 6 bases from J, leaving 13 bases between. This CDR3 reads CAWSWVEGAGELFF. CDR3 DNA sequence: TGTGCCTGGAGTTGGGTAGAAGGGGCCGGGGAGCTGTTTTTT.

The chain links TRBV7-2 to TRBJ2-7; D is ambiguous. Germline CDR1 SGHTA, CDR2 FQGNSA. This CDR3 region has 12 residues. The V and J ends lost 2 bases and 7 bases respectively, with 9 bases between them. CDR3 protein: CASSLLNLEQYF. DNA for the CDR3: TGTGCCAGCAGCTTATTAAACTTGGAGCAGTACTTC.

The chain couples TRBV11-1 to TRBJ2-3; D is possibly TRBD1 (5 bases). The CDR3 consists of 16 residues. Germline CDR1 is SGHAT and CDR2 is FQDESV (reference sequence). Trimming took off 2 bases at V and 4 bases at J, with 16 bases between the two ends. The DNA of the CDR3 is TGTGCCAGCAGCTTAAGGCCCTTCCAGGGCGCAGATACGCAGTATTTT. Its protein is CASSLRPFQGADTQYF.

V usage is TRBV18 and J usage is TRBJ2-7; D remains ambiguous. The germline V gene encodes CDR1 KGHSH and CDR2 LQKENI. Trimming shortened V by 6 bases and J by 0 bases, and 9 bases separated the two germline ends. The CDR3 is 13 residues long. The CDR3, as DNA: TGTGCCAGCTCCTACTCGAGCTCCTACGAGCAGTACTTC. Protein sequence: CASSYSSSYEQYF.

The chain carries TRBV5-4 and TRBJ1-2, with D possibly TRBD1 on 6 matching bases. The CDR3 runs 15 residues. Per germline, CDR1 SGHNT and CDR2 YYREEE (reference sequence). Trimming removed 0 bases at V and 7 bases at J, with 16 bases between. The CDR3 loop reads CASSLGGGQRVGYTF. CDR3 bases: TGTGCCAGCAGCTTGGGTGGTGGACAGCGCGTTGGCTACACCTTC.

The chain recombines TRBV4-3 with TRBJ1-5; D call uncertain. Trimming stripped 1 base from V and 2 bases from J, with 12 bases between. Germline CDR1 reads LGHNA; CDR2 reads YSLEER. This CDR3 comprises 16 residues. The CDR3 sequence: CASSQARSRGNQPQHF. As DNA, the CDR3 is TGCGCCAGCAGCCAAGCGAGGTCGAGGGGCAATCAGCCCCAGCATTTT.

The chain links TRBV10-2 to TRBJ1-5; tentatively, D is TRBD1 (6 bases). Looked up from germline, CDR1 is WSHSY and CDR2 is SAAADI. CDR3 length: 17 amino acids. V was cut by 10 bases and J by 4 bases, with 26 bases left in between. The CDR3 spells CATTNGNTGTKNQPQHF. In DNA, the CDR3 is TGCGCCACTACCAATGGGAATACCGGGACAAAGAATCAGCCCCAGCATTTT.

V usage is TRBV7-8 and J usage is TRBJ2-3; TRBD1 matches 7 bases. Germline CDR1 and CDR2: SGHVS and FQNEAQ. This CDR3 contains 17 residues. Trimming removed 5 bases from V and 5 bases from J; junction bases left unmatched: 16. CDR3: CASSLEGRGGHRDTQYF. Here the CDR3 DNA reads TGTGCCAGCAGCCTAGAGGGGAGAGGGGGCCACAGAGATACGCAGTATTTT.